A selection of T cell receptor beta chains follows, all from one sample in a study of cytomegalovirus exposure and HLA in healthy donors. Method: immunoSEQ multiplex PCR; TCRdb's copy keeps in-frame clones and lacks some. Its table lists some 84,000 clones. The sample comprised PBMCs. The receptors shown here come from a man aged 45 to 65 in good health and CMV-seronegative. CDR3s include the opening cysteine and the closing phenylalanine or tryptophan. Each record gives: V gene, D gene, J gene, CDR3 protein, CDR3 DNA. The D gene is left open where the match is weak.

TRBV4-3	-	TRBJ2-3	CASSQYAPQGHSVSTDTQYF	TGCGCCAGCAGCCAGTATGCCCCCCAGGGACACTCTGTTAGCACAGATACGCAGTATTTT
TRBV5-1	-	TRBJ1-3	CASSSTGVRSGNTIYF	TGCGCCAGCAGCTCCACGGGGGTGCGGTCTGGAAACACCATATATTTT
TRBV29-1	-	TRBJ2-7	CSVTGTDLLGEQYF	TGCAGCGTCACCGGGACTGATCTACTCGGGGAGCAGTACTTC
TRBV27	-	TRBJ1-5	CASSFSRNSNQPQHF	TGTGCCAGCAGTTTTAGTAGAAATAGCAATCAGCCCCAGCATTTT
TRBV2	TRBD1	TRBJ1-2	CASDLGQGILDNTF	TGTGCCAGCGATTTGGGACAGGGGATCTTAGATAACACCTTC
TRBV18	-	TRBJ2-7	CASSPGDTSSYEQYF	TGTGCCAGCTCACCAGGGGACACGAGCTCCTACGAGCAGTACTTC
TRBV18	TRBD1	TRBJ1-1	CASSPRELQGVEAFF	TGTGCCAGCTCACCAAGGGAACTCCAGGGGGTTGAAGCTTTCTTT
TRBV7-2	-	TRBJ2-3	CASSVGSRTDTQYF	TGTGCCAGCAGCGTAGGGTCGAGAACAGATACGCAGTATTTT
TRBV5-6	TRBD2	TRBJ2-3	CASSIGTRVTDTQYF	TGTGCCAGCAGCATCGGGACTAGAGTCACAGATACGCAGTATTTT
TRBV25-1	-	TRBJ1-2	CASSESPYRAGYTF	TGTGCCAGCAGTGAATCCCCCTACAGGGCTGGCTACACCTTC
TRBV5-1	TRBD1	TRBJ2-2	CASSPDRGRGAGELFF	TGCGCCAGCAGCCCAGACAGGGGGCGGGGTGCCGGGGAGCTGTTTTTT
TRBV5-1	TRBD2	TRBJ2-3	CASSLAGTSDYTQYF	TGCGCCAGCAGCTTGGCCGGGACTAGCGACTATACGCAGTATTTT
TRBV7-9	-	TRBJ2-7	CASSSLQGAYEQYF	TGTGCCAGCAGCTCCCTTCAGGGTGCATACGAGCAGTACTTC
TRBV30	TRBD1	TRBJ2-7	CAWTTGTGRWREQYF	TGTGCCTGGACCACTGGGACAGGGCGTTGGAGAGAGCAGTACTTC
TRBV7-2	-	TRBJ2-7	CASSLASLAGYEQYF	TGTGCCAGCAGCCTCGCCTCACTAGCAGGCTACGAGCAGTACTTC
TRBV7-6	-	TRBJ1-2	CASSLVVGGYGYTF	TGTGCCAGCAGCTTAGTAGTAGGGGGCTATGGCTACACCTTC
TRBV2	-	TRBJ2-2	CASSVGGNTGELFF	TGTGCCAGCAGTGTCGGGGGGAACACCGGGGAGCTGTTTTTT
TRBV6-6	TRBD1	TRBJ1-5	CASKDRNNQPQHF	TGTGCCAGCAAGGACAGGAACAATCAGCCCCAGCATTTT
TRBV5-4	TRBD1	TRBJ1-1	CASSRTGVNTEAFF	TGTGCCAGCAGTCGGACAGGGGTGAACACTGAAGCTTTCTTT
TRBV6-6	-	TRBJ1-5	CASRRSGREFNQPQHF	TGTGCCAGCAGAAGGTCTGGGAGAGAGTTCAATCAGCCCCAGCATTTT
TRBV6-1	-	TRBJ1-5	CASSEAPGLSNQPQHF	TGTGCCAGCAGTGAAGCTCCAGGGCTTAGCAATCAGCCCCAGCATTTT
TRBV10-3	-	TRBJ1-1	CATEWREHTEAFF	TGTGCCACCGAATGGAGGGAGCACACTGAAGCTTTCTTT
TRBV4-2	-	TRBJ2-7	CASSQALTDTYEQYF	TGTGCCAGCAGCCAAGCGCTTACAGATACCTACGAGCAGTACTTC
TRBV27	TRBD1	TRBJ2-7	CASSSGGLLAQYF	TGTGCCAGCAGTTCAGGGGGCCTATTGGCGCAGTACTTC
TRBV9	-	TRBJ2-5	CASSVTVATPPETQYF	TGTGCCAGCAGCGTAACTGTCGCCACTCCTCCAGAGACCCAGTACTTC
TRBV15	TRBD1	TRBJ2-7	CATSRDRGGTGRNEQYF	TGTGCCACCAGCAGAGATCGTGGCGGGACAGGGCGCAACGAGCAGTACTTC
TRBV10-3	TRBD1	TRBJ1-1	CAIGQAGTEAFF	TGTGCCATCGGACAGGCGGGCACTGAAGCTTTCTTT
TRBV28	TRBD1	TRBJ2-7	CASSSISRYRGSYEQYF	TGTGCCAGCAGTTCAATATCCCGCTACAGGGGGTCCTACGAGCAGTACTTC
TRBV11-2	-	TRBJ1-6	CASSLPSTGPLHF	TGTGCCAGCAGCTTACCCTCGACGGGACCCCTCCACTTT
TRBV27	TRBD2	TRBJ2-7	CASSSRLPGGHEQYF	TGTGCCAGCAGTTCCCGTTTGCCGGGGGGACACGAGCAGTACTTC
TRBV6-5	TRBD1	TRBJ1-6	CASSYGTGGNSPLHF	TGTGCCAGCAGTTACGGGACAGGGGGTAATTCACCCCTCCACTTT
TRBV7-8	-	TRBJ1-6	CASSLEGTGLYSPLHF	TGTGCCAGCAGCTTAGAGGGCACAGGCCTATATTCACCCCTCCACTTT
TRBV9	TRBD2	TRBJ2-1	CASSVTSGTYNEQFF	TGTGCCAGCAGCGTTACTAGCGGAACCTACAATGAGCAGTTCTTC
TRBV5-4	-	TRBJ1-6	CASSLRGGSPLHF	TGTGCCAGCAGCTTGCGGGGGGGATCACCCCTCCACTTT
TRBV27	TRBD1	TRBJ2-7	CASSPWGRTGVYEQYF	TGTGCCAGCAGCCCTTGGGGTCGGACAGGGGTCTACGAGCAGTACTTC
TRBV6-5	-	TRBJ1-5	CASSYSGDQPQHF	TGTGCCAGCAGTTATAGCGGGGATCAGCCCCAGCATTTT
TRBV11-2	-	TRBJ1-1	CASSFSFMNTEAFF	TGTGCCAGCAGCTTTAGCTTCATGAACACTGAAGCTTTCTTT
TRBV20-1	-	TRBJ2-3	CSAMERMAQYF	TGCAGTGCTATGGAGCGGATGGCGCAGTATTTT
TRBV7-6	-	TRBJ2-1	CASSRIGADEQFF	TGTGCCAGCAGTAGGATTGGGGCCGATGAGCAGTTCTTC
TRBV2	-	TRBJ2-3	CASSGLGAGDTDTQYF	TGTGCCAGCAGTGGGCTGGGGGCGGGGGACACAGATACGCAGTATTTT
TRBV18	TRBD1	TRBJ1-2	CASSPLDRLSANYGYTF	TGTGCCAGCTCACCGCTGGACAGGTTGTCAGCTAACTATGGCTACACCTTC